This paragraph reports one T cell receptor beta chain. The sample originates from a study of blood T cell repertoires in COVID-19. In the study overall: The United States, Italy and Spain were the sources of the acute and convalescent COVID-19 samples.

Those enrolled in Seattle joined during active infection and were followed longitudinally afterward. In the study's own analysis: Amplification from reference gene primers served as the basis for estimated nucleated cell counts. Using immunoSEQ multiplex PCR, the repertoire was profiled, and TCRdb retains in-frame clones only, with some absent. V and J calls and clone size are copied from that table; D and trimming were computed from the DNA. The table has around 300,000 clones, around 90% seen once. Germline loops: CDR1 DFQATT, CDR2 SNEGSKA (reference sequence). V was trimmed by 3 bases and J by 8 bases, leaving 10 bases between them. This CDR3 contains 11 residues.

This clonotype was obtained from a woman aged 40 to 55 with COVID-19, enrolled during active disease. Sequences were obtained from peripheral blood. The rearrangement uses TRBV20-1 and TRBJ1-1, with D possibly being TRBD1 (5 bases). The CDR3 here is CSASRAGEAFF. CDR3 bases: TGCAGTGCTAGTAGGGCAGGGGAAGCTTTCTTT.